A selection of T cell receptor beta chains follows, all from one sample in a study of T cells after posttransplantation cyclophosphamide. Method: immunoSEQ multiplex PCR; TCRdb's copy keeps in-frame clones and lacks some. Listed for the sample are about 6,400 clones, none seen a single time. This sample comprised PBMCs, obtained after an allogeneic stem cell transplant with post-transplant cyclophosphamide. The receptors here all came from a male patient aged 25-45 years who received an allogeneic stem cell transplant from an unrelated donor, was CMV-positive, and had acute and chronic GVHD. Some of these T cells may belong to the graft donor. CDR3s include the opening cysteine and the closing phenylalanine or tryptophan. A D gene is named only where the DNA matches it firmly. Only some rows state a clone size, as once, few, many or a class for expanded clones.

d_call | j_call | v_call | clone_size | cdr3_nt | cdr3_aa
TRBD2 | TRBJ2-1 | TRBV14 | NA | TGTGCCAGCAGCCAAGATTCCGGACTAGCGGGAGTAATGGATGAGCAGTTCTTC | CASSQDSGLAGVMDEQFF
TRBD2 | TRBJ2-3 | TRBV7-6 | few | TGTGCCAGCAGCATCGGGACTAGCGGGGGCACAGATACGCAGTATTTT | CASSIGTSGGTDTQYF
TRBD1 | TRBJ1-3 | TRBV7-2 | medium-sized | TGTGCCAGCAGCACCTCGACAGGGTCTGGAAACACCATATATTTT | CASSTSTGSGNTIYF
NA | TRBJ2-3 | TRBV11-3 | many | TGTGCCAGCACCCTGAACGCAGGGGGCACAGATACGCAGTATTTT | CASTLNAGGTDTQYF
NA | TRBJ2-7 | TRBV30 | many | TGTGCCTGGAGTTACGACGCGGGCAGCGAGCAGTACTTC | CAWSYDAGSEQYF
NA | TRBJ2-1 | TRBV5-8 | many | TGTGCCAGCAGCTACTCCGAGACTAGGGTACAGTTCTTC | CASSYSETRVQFF
TRBD1 | TRBJ1-4 | TRBV4-3 | many | TGCGCCAGCACCCAAGCTGGACAGGGGGATGAAAAACTGTTTTTT | CASTQAGQGDEKLFF
NA | TRBJ2-7 | TRBV6-6 | many | TGTGCCAGCAGCAACGGGGGACCGGGGAAACCCCGCGAGCAGTACTTC | CASSNGGPGKPREQYF
NA | TRBJ2-1 | TRBV29-1 | many | TGCAGCGTTCGCAGTGAAGGGGCTTATTACAATGAGCAGTTCTTC | CSVRSEGAYYNEQFF
NA | TRBJ1-3 | TRBV11-2 | many | TGTGCCAGCAGCTTGCGAACGCTTGGAAACACCATATATTTT | CASSLRTLGNTIYF
TRBD1 | TRBJ1-2 | TRBV2 | medium-sized | TGTGCCAGCAGGGTCGGGACAGGGGGCGGCTATGGCTACACCTTC | CASRVGTGGGYGYTF
NA | TRBJ1-6 | TRBV6-5 | many | TGTGCCAGCAGTTACACCGGGAACCCCTCACCCCTCCACTTT | CASSYTGNPSPLHF
TRBD1 | TRBJ2-7 | TRBV19 | NA | TGTGCCAGTAGTTCAGGACAGGGCGTCAACGAGCAGTACTTC | CASSSGQGVNEQYF
NA | TRBJ2-1 | TRBV5-1 | many | TGCGCCAGCAGCTTGGAACATTACTACAATGAGCAGTTCTTC | CASSLEHYYNEQFF
NA | TRBJ1-6 | TRBV19 | many | TGTGCCAGTAGTATCGACAGATACAATTCACCCCTCCACTTT | CASSIDRYNSPLHF
TRBD1 | TRBJ2-3 | TRBV5-6 | many | TGTGCCAGCAGCATCTGGGACAGAATATCGCGAGATACGCAGTATTTT | CASSIWDRISRDTQYF
NA | TRBJ1-2 | TRBV30 | many | TGTGCCTGGTGGGTGGGTCGGGGGATCTATGGCTACACCTTC | CAWWVGRGIYGYTF
NA | TRBJ1-6 | TRBV27 | many | TGTGCCAGCAGTTTCAGGTCCTATAATTCACCCCTCCACTTT | CASSFRSYNSPLHF
NA | TRBJ1-1 | TRBV5-1 | many | TGCGCCAGCAGCCTCGGTTATATGAACACTGAAGCTTTCTTT | CASSLGYMNTEAFF
TRBD1 | TRBJ2-6 | TRBV7-9 | medium-sized | TGTGCCAGCAGTCCCCCCGGGACAGGGGTCACTGGGGCCAACGTCCTGACTTTC | CASSPPGTGVTGANVLTF
NA | TRBJ2-7 | TRBV5-1 | many | TGCGCCAGCAGCCTGGGGGGGCCCGGGGACGAGCAGTACTTC | CASSLGGPGDEQYF
NA | TRBJ1-2 | TRBV12-5 | many | TGTGCTAGTGGTTTAATTCCCCTGAACTATGGCTACACCTTC | CASGLIPLNYGYTF
NA | TRBJ1-2 | TRBV25-1 | many | TGTGCCAGCAGTGAATACGCTAACTATGGCTACACCTTC | CASSEYANYGYTF
TRBD1 | TRBJ2-1 | TRBV5-4 | many | TGTGCCAGCAGCTTGGGGGGGGACAGGGCACTGCATGAGCAGTTCTTC | CASSLGGDRALHEQFF
NA | TRBJ1-1 | TRBV6-5 | medium-sized | TGTGCCAGCAGTTACTCGATCCGGGGCACTGAAGCTTTCTTT | CASSYSIRGTEAFF
TRBD1 | TRBJ2-7 | TRBV5-4 | medium-sized | TGTGCCAGCAGCTCGAAACAGGACAGGGCCATCGACGAGCAGTACTTC | CASSSKQDRAIDEQYF
TRBD1 | TRBJ2-3 | TRBV7-2 | many | TGTGCCAGCAGCTCAAAGACAGGGGCAGATACGCAGTATTTT | CASSSKTGADTQYF
TRBD2 | TRBJ2-5 | TRBV10-3 | many | TGTGCCACCGACCCTGGGACTAGCGGGGGCCAAGAGACCCAGTACTTC | CATDPGTSGGQETQYF
NA | TRBJ1-2 | TRBV5-4 | many | TGTGCCAGCAGCTTGGTGTCAGGGGACTATGGCTACACCTTC | CASSLVSGDYGYTF
NA | TRBJ2-3 | TRBV6-1 | medium-sized | TGTGCCAGCAGACCCGTACAGGATCACACAGATACGCAGTATTTT | CASRPVQDHTDTQYF
NA | TRBJ2-3 | TRBV11-2 | many | TGTGCCAGCAATGGGCACCTCACAGATACGCAGTATTTT | CASNGHLTDTQYF
TRBD1 | TRBJ2-2 | TRBV6-1 | many | TGTGCCAGCAGTGGTACAGGGGCTTTCAACACCGGGGAGCTGTTTTTT | CASSGTGAFNTGELFF
TRBD1 | TRBJ1-1 | TRBV9 | many | TGTGCCAGCAGCGCGGGGGACAGGCGGACTGAAGCTTTCTTT | CASSAGDRRTEAFF
NA | TRBJ1-2 | TRBV2 | medium-sized | TGTGCCAGCAGTGTGGTTTCAGGGGAATATGGCTACACCTTC | CASSVVSGEYGYTF
NA | TRBJ2-1 | TRBV4-3 | many | TGCGCCAGCAGCCAAAATAGTGCGAGAGATGAGCAGTTCTTC | CASSQNSARDEQFF
NA | TRBJ2-3 | TRBV27 | medium-sized | TGTGCCAGCAGTTCCCCCGGTGGGGCGGTTACAGATACGCAGTATTTT | CASSSPGGAVTDTQYF
TRBD1 | TRBJ1-1 | TRBV10-2 | medium-sized | TGCGCCAGCAGTGACAGGGGGAACGAAGCTTTCTTT | CASSDRGNEAFF
TRBD1 | TRBJ2-7 | TRBV11-3 | medium-sized | TGTGCCAGCAGCTTTCTCCCGGACAGGGCCTACGAGCAGTACTTC | CASSFLPDRAYEQYF
NA | TRBJ1-2 | TRBV27 | many | TGTGCCAGCAGTCCCTCCTCGGGGGTTTGGGACTATGGCTACACCTTC | CASSPSSGVWDYGYTF
TRBD1 | TRBJ2-2 | TRBV19 | many | TGTGCCAGTAGTATGGGGACAGGGACCACCGGGGAGCTGTTTTTT | CASSMGTGTTGELFF
NA | TRBJ2-5 | TRBV5-1 | many | TGCGCCAGCAGCCTACTGGGGCTCAAGGAGACCCAGTACTTC | CASSLLGLKETQYF
TRBD1 | TRBJ2-1 | TRBV12-5 | few | TGTGCTAGTGGCCGGGACAGTCCATACAATGAGCAGTTCTTC | CASGRDSPYNEQFF
NA | TRBJ1-2 | TRBV20-1 | NA | TGCAGTGCTAGCGGGGTCTTTGGCTACACCTTC | CSASGVFGYTF
TRBD2 | TRBJ2-5 | TRBV7-6 | many | TGTGCCAGCAGCTGGAGTAGCGGGGGGTTCGGGGAGACCCAGTACTTC | CASSWSSGGFGETQYF
NA | TRBJ1-2 | TRBV27 | many | TGTGCCAGCAGTCCCCGGACAGCACGTAACTATGGCTACACCTTC | CASSPRTARNYGYTF
TRBD1 | TRBJ1-5 | TRBV19 | many | TGTGCCAGTAGTGCAAGGGACAGGAATAGCAATCAGCCCCAGCATTTT | CASSARDRNSNQPQHF
NA | TRBJ2-3 | TRBV7-2 | many | TGTGCCAGCAGCTTATTTGCGATAAGCACAGATACGCAGTATTTT | CASSLFAISTDTQYF
NA | TRBJ1-1 | TRBV11-3 | medium-sized | TGTGCCAGCAGCTCGACAACTCAGGGGACCACTGAAGCTTTCTTT | CASSSTTQGTTEAFF
NA | TRBJ2-2 | TRBV11-2 | many | TGTGCCAGCAGCTTAGCGGCGGGGGACAGGTCGAACACCGGGGAGCTGTTTTTT | CASSLAAGDRSNTGELFF